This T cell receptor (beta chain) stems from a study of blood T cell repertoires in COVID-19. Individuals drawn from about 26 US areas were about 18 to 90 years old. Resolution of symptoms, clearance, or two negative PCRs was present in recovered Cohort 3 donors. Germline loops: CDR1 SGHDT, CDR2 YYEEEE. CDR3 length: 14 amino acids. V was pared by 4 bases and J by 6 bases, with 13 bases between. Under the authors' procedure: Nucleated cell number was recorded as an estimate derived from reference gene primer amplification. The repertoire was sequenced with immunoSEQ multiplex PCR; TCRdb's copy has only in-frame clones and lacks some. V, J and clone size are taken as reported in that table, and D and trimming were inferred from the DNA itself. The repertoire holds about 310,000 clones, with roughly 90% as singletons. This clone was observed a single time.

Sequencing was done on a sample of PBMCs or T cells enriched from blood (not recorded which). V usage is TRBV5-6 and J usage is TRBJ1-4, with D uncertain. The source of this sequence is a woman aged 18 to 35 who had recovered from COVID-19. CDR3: CASSLGLQDEKLFF. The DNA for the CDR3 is TGTGCCAGCAGCCTTGGGCTTCAGGATGAAAAACTGTTTTTT.